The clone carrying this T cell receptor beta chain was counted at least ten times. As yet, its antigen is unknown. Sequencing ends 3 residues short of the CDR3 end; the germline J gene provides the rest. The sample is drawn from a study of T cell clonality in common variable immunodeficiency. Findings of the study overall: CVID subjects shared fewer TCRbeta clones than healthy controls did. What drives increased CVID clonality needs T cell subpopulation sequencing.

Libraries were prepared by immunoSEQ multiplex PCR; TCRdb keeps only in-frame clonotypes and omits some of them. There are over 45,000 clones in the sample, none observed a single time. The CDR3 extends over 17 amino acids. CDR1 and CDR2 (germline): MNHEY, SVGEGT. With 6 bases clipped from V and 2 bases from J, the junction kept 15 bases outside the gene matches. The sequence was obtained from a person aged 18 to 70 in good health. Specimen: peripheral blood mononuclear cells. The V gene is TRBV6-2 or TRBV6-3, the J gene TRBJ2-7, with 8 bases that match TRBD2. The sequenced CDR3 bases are TGTGCCAGCAGCCGGGGAGGGGAAGGTAGCGGGACCTACGAG. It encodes CASSRGGEGSGTYE. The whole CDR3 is CASSRGGEGSGTYEQYF.